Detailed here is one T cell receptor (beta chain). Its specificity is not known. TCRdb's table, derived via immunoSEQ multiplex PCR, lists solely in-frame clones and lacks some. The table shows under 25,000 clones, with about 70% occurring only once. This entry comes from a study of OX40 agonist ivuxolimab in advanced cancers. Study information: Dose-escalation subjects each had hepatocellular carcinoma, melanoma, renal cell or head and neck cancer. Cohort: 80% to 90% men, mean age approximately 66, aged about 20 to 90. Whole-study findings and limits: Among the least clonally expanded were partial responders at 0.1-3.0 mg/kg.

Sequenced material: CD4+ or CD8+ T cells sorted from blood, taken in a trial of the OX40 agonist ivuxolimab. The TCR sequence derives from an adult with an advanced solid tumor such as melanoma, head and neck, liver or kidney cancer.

CDR3 nucleotide sequence: TGTGCCAGCAGCCAAGACTATGGCTACACCTTC. Its protein product is CASSQDYGYTF. The V call is TRBV2, the J call TRBJ1-2; D gene uncertain. This CDR3 comprises 11 residues. Germline CDR1 SNHLY, CDR2 FYNNEI. V gave up 6 bases and J gave up 3 bases, with 5 bases separating them.